This T cell receptor (beta chain) was captured in a study of blood T cell repertoires in COVID-19. For the study at large: Material from acute and convalescent COVID-19 was sourced from the United States, Italy and Spain. Sources were T cells, B-cell-depleted T cells, or PBMCs; the material itself was cDNA or gDNA.

As handled by the study authors: Counts of nucleated cells, estimated from reference gene primer amplification, were obtained. Clones were sequenced by immunoSEQ multiplex PCR, and TCRdb holds only the in-frame ones, with some missing. The V and J calls and clone size were taken over from that table, and D and trimming were inferred from the DNA. The sample consists of 35,000 to 45,000 clones, about 90% of them appearing once. V lost 4 bases, J lost 7 bases, and 23 bases lay in between. Germline assignment: CDR1 MDHEN and CDR2 SYDVKM. The CDR3 loop spans 17 amino acids. The sequence came from a man aged 60 to 75 with acute or convalescent COVID-19. This chain uses TRBV28 with TRBJ1-5; TRBD1 is a possible D gene (5 bases). Sequencing input: peripheral blood. CDR3 sequence: CASSSTTGDVSYQPQHF. In DNA, the CDR3 is TGTGCCAGCAGTTCTACTACAGGAGACGTAAGCTACCAGCCCCAGCATTTT.